What follows describes a single T cell receptor beta chain. Its antigen remains unknown. The data are from a study of T cells in localized non-small cell lung cancer. The protocol was immunoSEQ multiplex PCR, while the TCRdb copy is restricted to in-frame clones and leaves out a portion. This sample yields about 40,000 clones, of which roughly 86% are seen a single time; 5% to 8% belongs to the top ten. Trimming shortened V by 4 bases and J by 0 bases, and 7 bases separated the two germline ends. Germline V gene data show CDR1 as MNHEY and CDR2 as SVGAGI. The CDR3 is 14 residues long. Regarding the study as a whole: Appearances in adjacent lung were noted for a median 57 of the top 100 tumor clones. Heterogeneity cannot be ruled out, as sequencing used one tumor region only. The study found T cell clonality highest in uninvolved adjacent lung, above tumor.

This specimen consisted of peripheral blood, obtained before any cancer treatment. This chain uses TRBV6-5 with TRBJ1-3; perhaps TRBD1 as D (5 bases). The source of this sequence is a man aged 40-75 years with stage I lung adenocarcinoma. CDR3 region: CASSSRVSGNTIYF. CDR3 nucleotides: TGTGCCAGCAGTTCCAGGGTCTCTGGAAACACCATATATTTT.